The present entry profiles one TCR beta chain with its context. The data belong to a study of OX40 agonist ivuxolimab in advanced cancers. Study information: Six ivuxolimab dose levels, 0.01 to 10 mg/kg, were given intravenously every 2 weeks. A mean age of approximately 60 years, range roughly 23 to 85, was recorded, and approximately 85% were male.

Trimming cost V 6 bases and J 3 bases; bases outside gene matches: 9. This CDR3 has 15 residues. The germline CDR1 and CDR2 sequences are MNHNY and SVGAGI (reference sequence). The data were produced by immunoSEQ multiplex PCR, yet TCRdb's version contains in-frame clones alone and is incomplete. Of about 39,000 clones listed, 92% are singletons. The sequence came from an adult with an advanced solid tumor such as melanoma, head and neck, liver or kidney cancer. The input for sequencing was CD4+ or CD8+ T cells sorted from blood, taken in a trial of the OX40 agonist ivuxolimab. The chain combines TRBV6-6 with TRBJ2-7, with TRBD2 matching 9 bases. The CDR3 loop reads CASRLPGLADYEQYF. The CDR3 bases are TGTGCCAGCAGACTCCCGGGACTAGCCGACTACGAGCAGTACTTC.